These T cell receptor beta chains were read from a single sample in a study of blood T cell repertoires in COVID-19. Clones were read by immunoSEQ multiplex PCR, and TCRdb kept only the in-frame ones, dropping some. The sample has under 35,000 clones; roughly 85% are singletons. The sequencing input was peripheral blood. All receptors derive from a woman between 50 and 59 years old with active COVID-19. CDR3s include the opening cysteine and the closing phenylalanine or tryptophan. The D gene is left open where the match is weak. The size field is filled for only some rows; it gives once, few, many or a size class.

>-|TRBD1|TRBJ2-2|TRBV5-1
CASSMTGTDVGELFF
TGCGCCAGCAGCATGACCGGGACAGACGTCGGGGAGCTGTTTTTT
>-|TRBD2|TRBJ2-3|TRBV5-6
CASSLLAGRTDTQYF
TGTGCCAGCAGCCTACTAGCGGGACGCACAGATACGCAGTATTTT
>-|-|TRBJ2-7|TRBV20-1
CSAFYEQYF
TGCAGTGCCTTCTACGAGCAGTACTTC
>-|-|TRBJ2-7|TRBV15
CATSRVRGEQYF
TGTGCCACCAGCAGAGTGAGGGGGGAGCAGTACTTC
>once|TRBD2|TRBJ2-5|TRBV9
CASSVARGLAPQETQYF
TGTGCCAGCAGCGTAGCTAGGGGACTAGCGCCTCAAGAGACCCAGTACTTC
>-|TRBD2|TRBJ2-3|TRBV27
CASGSSGHTDTQYF
TGTGCCAGCGGGTCTAGCGGACACACAGATACGCAGTATTTT
>few|TRBD1|TRBJ2-7|TRBV19
CASSQGQGASEQYF
TGTGCCAGTAGCCAGGGACAGGGGGCCAGCGAGCAGTACTTC
>once|-|TRBJ2-2|TRBV28
CASSDRRGYTGELFF
TGTGCCAGCAGTGACAGAAGGGGATACACCGGGGAGCTGTTTTTT
>-|-|TRBJ2-7|TRBV30
CAWSVGGGSEQYF
TGTGCCTGGAGTGTAGGGGGTGGGAGCGAGCAGTACTTC
>-|TRBD1|TRBJ2-1|TRBV7-9
CASSSRGIAYNEQFF
TGTGCCAGCAGCTCCAGGGGGATCGCCTACAATGAGCAGTTCTTC
>-|-|TRBJ1-2|TRBV6-2/TRBV6-3
CASSDSSASGNFYGYTF
TGTGCCAGCAGTGATAGCAGCGCTTCAGGGAACTTCTATGGCTACACCTTC
>-|TRBD2|TRBJ2-3|TRBV2
CASTSGTRGGTDTQYF
TGTGCCAGCACATCCGGGACTAGGGGAGGGACAGATACGCAGTATTTT
>-|TRBD2|TRBJ2-7|TRBV7-3
CASSLSSSGTYEQYF
TGTGCCAGCAGCTTAAGTTCTAGCGGCACCTACGAGCAGTACTTC
>-|TRBD2|TRBJ2-1|TRBV7-3
CASSTGVGGRGDEQFF
TGTGCCAGCAGTACCGGGGTTGGCGGGAGAGGTGATGAGCAGTTCTTC
>-|-|TRBJ2-7|TRBV12-3/TRBV12-4
CASSSLGGGEQYF
TGTGCCAGCAGTTCACTGGGAGGGGGCGAGCAGTACTTC
>-|-|TRBJ2-5|TRBV12-3/TRBV12-4
CASSLDTAETQYF
TGTGCCAGCAGTCTCGACACCGCGGAGACCCAGTACTTC